Shown below are 23 T cell receptor beta chains from a single sample sequenced in a study of human T cells and chemical hapten exposure. Time point meaning: patch test 2, 6 weeks after DPC sensitization. The treatment denotes: therapeutic diphenylcyclopropenone sensitization with weekly scalp DPC. A single record per CDR3 protein comes from TCRdb applying MiXCR to the RACE reads. The data show tens of thousands of distinct CDR3 sequences, with approximately 11% seen just once and about 2% held by the top ten. The input for sequencing was whole blood, taken in connection with sensitization to the hapten diphenylcyclopropenone (DPC). These receptors all come from a man aged 35-49 years with alopecia areata. Some clones in this sample may be carry-over from other donors' samples.

This clonotype was counted many times. The chain recombines TRBV20-1 with TRBJ1-6; 7 nucleotides line up with TRBD1. The CDR3 consists of 15 residues. V was pared by 3 bases and J by 2 bases, with 4 bases of the junction left unmatched. Looked up from germline, CDR1 is DFQATT and CDR2 is SNEGSKA (reference sequence). CDR3 DNA: TGCAGTGCTAGGGGTCAGGGGGCCTATAATTCACCCCTCCACTTT. Residues: CSARGQGAYNSPLHF.

The J gene is TRBJ2-5, the V gene TRBV5-4; the D gene is possibly TRBD2 (6 bases). The CDR3 length is 12 residues. CDR1 SGHNT and CDR2 YYREEE come from the germline V gene (reference sequence). Trimming cost V 4 bases and J 9 bases, with 13 bases left between them. The CDR3 DNA sequence: TGTGCCAGCAGCGTCGGTCCGGGGGCCCAGTACTTC. This codes for CASSVGPGAQYF.

This clonotype has just a few counts. The chain links TRBV5-4 to TRBJ1-3; the match to TRBD1 covers 7 bases. V gave up 4 bases and J gave up 2 bases; unmatched junction bases: 9. This CDR3 has 16 residues. Per the germline V gene, CDR1 is SGHNT and CDR2 is YYREEE (reference sequence). The CDR3 spells CASSRDRGAPGNTIYF. DNA for the CDR3: TGTGCCAGCAGCCGGGACAGAGGGGCACCTGGAAACACCATATATTTT.

The rearrangement joins TRBV13 to TRBJ2-1, with 7 bases lining up with TRBD1. Germline V lookup: CDR1 PRHDT, CDR2 FYEKMQ (reference sequence). V lost 5 bases to trimming and J lost 1 base; unmatched junction nucleotides: 8. This CDR3 has 16 residues. CDR3 amino acids: CASSPTGSRSYNEQFF. The CDR3 DNA follows: TGTGCCAGCAGCCCGACAGGGAGTAGGTCCTACAATGAGCAGTTCTTC.

In its sample, this clonotype was seen a few times. The V call is TRBV25-1, the J call TRBJ2-2, with D tentatively TRBD1 (5 bases). The CDR3 is 18 residues long. Germline V gives CDR1 MGHDK, CDR2 SYGVNS. V was pared by 1 base and J by 2 bases, with 17 bases between. The CDR3, as DNA: TGTGCCAGCAGTGAATTGGGCATAGATGGGGCTAACACCGGGGAGCTGTTTTTT. It translates to CASSELGIDGANTGELFF.

This clonotype was found a few times. The V gene is TRBV20-1, the J gene TRBJ2-7, with TRBD2 as a possible D gene (7 bases). CDR1 and CDR2 from the germline V gene are DFQATT and SNEGSKA (reference sequence). V was trimmed by 5 bases and J by 0 bases, leaving 20 bases between them. The CDR3 spans 16 residues. CDR3: CSALGGVGGSSYEQYF. The CDR3 DNA is TGCAGTGCTCTGGGGGGGGTAGGGGGAAGCTCCTACGAGCAGTACTTC.

This clonotype was counted many times. The chain joins TRBV20-1 to TRBJ2-4, with a weak D call TRBD1 (5 bases). The CDR3 totals 14 residues. CDR1 is DFQATT, CDR2 SNEGSKA, per germline (reference sequence). Trimming removed 5 bases at V and 5 bases at J, with 16 bases between. Here the CDR3 DNA reads TGCAGTGCTTTAAGGACAAAGGGGCAAAACATTCAGTACTTC. Translation gives CSALRTKGQNIQYF.

The chain recombines TRBV7-2 with TRBJ2-7, with 10 bases fitting TRBD1. Germline V gives CDR1 SGHTA, CDR2 FQGNSA. The CDR3 runs to 13 residues. V lost 5 bases to trimming and J lost 7 bases; unmatched junction nucleotides: 5. The CDR3 DNA reads TGTGCCAGCAGCGTGACAGGGGGCGCGGAGCAGTACGTC. As protein: CASSVTGGAEQYV.

This clonotype occurred a few times. This chain joins TRBV11-2 and TRBJ2-3, with unresolved D. Between the trimmed V and J ends, which lost 4 bases and 4 bases, there was a span of 6 bases. From germline, CDR1 is SGHAT and CDR2 FQNNGV. The CDR3 spans 12 residues. The CDR3 region has the DNA TGTGCCAGCAGCTCAATAGCAGATACGCAGTATTTT. Translated, it gives CASSSIADTQYF.

This chain joins TRBV19 and TRBJ1-2; D not resolved. V lost 6 bases and J lost 4, with 12 bases in between. The germline V gene has CDR1 LNHDA and CDR2 SQIVND (reference sequence). This CDR3 spans 13 amino acids. The CDR3 is CASRTSAGYGYTF. CDR3 DNA sequence: TGTGCCAGTAGGACCTCGGCGGGCTATGGCTACACCTTC. Full variable domain (remainder filled in from reference TRBV19 and TRBJ1-2): DGGITQSPKYLFRKEGQNVTLSCEQNLNHDAMYWYRQDPGQGLRLIYYSQIVNDFQKGDIAEGYSVSREKKESFPLTVTSAQKNPTAFYLCASRTSAGYGYTFGSGTRLTVV.

Many counts were recorded for this clonotype. The chain uses TRBV28 and TRBJ1-5, with D possibly being TRBD1 (6 bases). V lost 5 bases and J lost 3, with 14 bases in between. There are 15 residues in the CDR3. Germline values: CDR1 MDHEN, CDR2 SYDVKM. The CDR3 DNA sequence: TGTGCCAGCAGTCCTCTCCCAGGGGACAATCAGCCCCAGCATTTT. Translated, it gives CASSPLPGDNQPQHF.

This chain connects TRBV12-3 or TRBV12-4 to TRBJ2-7; either TRBD1 or TRBD2 may fit D (5 bases each). This CDR3 comprises 13 residues. Trimming shortened V by 2 bases and J by 2 bases, and 7 bases separated the two germline ends. CDR3 DNA: TGTGCCAGCAGTTTATGGGGGACCTACGAGCAGTACGTC. Translation: CASSLWGTYEQYV.

This clonotype was seen ten or more times. The V call is TRBV24-1, the J call TRBJ2-1, with D possibly TRBD2 on 5 matching bases. The germline gives CDR1 KGHDR, CDR2 SFDVKD. The CDR3 totals 14 residues. V was shortened by 2 bases and J by 8 bases, with 12 bases between the two germline ends. The CDR3 DNA reads as TGTGCCACCAGTGATTCGGGCGGGTTCTATGAGCAGTTCTTC. Encoded protein: CATSDSGGFYEQFF.

This chain links TRBV6-5 with TRBJ2-3; TRBD2 matches 13 bases. The germline V gene encodes CDR1 MNHEY and CDR2 SVGAGI. The CDR3 covers 16 residues. The junction had 6 bases not matched to a gene; V was cut back by 6 bases and J by 3 bases. CDR3 nucleotide sequence: TGTGCCAGCAGGACTAGCGGGAGGAGTAGGACAGATACGCAGTATTTT. Encoded protein: CASRTSGRSRTDTQYF.

V and J are TRBV2 and TRBJ1-3; TRBD1 might be the D (5 bases). The CDR3 spans 17 residues. Germline V gene data show CDR1 as SNHLY and CDR2 as FYNNEI. Deletions cut 2 bases from V and 0 bases from J, with 14 bases between. The CDR3 region is CASSEWGGSSSGNTIYF. The CDR3 nucleotides are TGTGCCAGCAGTGAATGGGGGGGATCCTCCTCTGGAAACACCATATATTTT.

This clonotype was observed a handful of times. The rearrangement links TRBV5-1 to TRBJ2-1; 9 nucleotides agree with TRBD2. This CDR3 has 16 amino acids. V lost 2 bases, J lost 3 bases, and 6 bases stayed unmatched. CDR1 SGHRS and CDR2 YFSETQ come from the germline V gene. The chain's CDR3 is CASSFEAGGYYNEQFF. CDR3 nucleotides: TGCGCCAGCAGCTTTGAAGCGGGAGGTTACTACAATGAGCAGTTCTTC. The full variable domain, with the rest looked up from reference TRBV5-1 and TRBJ2-1, is KAGVTQTPRYLIKTRGQQVTLSCSPISGHRSVSWYQQTPGQGLQFLFEYFSETQRNKGNFPGRFSGRQFSNSRSEMNVSTLELGDSALYLCASSFEAGGYYNEQFFGPGTRLTVL.

This sequence joins TRBV5-1 and TRBJ1-2, with 7 bases matching TRBD1. This CDR3 contains 14 residues. With 6 bases clipped from V and 0 bases from J, the junction kept 5 bases outside the gene matches. Germline V gene sequence: CDR1 SGHRS, CDR2 YFSETQ. As DNA, the CDR3 is TGCGCCAGCAATCCGGACAGGACTAACTATGGCTACACCTTC. Translation: CASNPDRTNYGYTF.

The sample holds a few counts of this clonotype. The chain recombines TRBV6-1 with TRBJ1-5, with 7 positions matching TRBD1. The junction had 8 bases not matched to a gene; V was cut back by 6 bases and J by 6 bases. The CDR3 totals 14 residues. Germline lookup yields CDR1 MNHNS and CDR2 SASEGT. CDR3: CASRPTGTGQPQHF. The CDR3 nucleotides are TGTGCCAGCAGACCGACAGGGACCGGTCAGCCCCAGCATTTT.

In this sample, this clonotype turned up many times. The chain couples TRBV7-2 to TRBJ2-4; D remains ambiguous. The CDR3 loop spans 13 amino acids. The germline gives CDR1 SGHTA, CDR2 FQGNSA. Trimming stripped 5 bases from V and 9 bases from J, with 14 bases between. The CDR3 sequence is CASSLPGRGIQYF. The CDR3 nucleotides are TGTGCCAGCAGCCTCCCCGGGCGAGGCATTCAGTACTTC.

This clonotype was counted only a few times. This clone may be a read error of a much larger clone one base away. The V call is TRBV7-9, the J call TRBJ2-3, with D unclear. The ends were cut back, 7 bases at V and 0 bases at J, with 5 bases in the middle. The CDR3 runs 12 residues. From germline, CDR1 is SEHNR and CDR2 FQNEAQ (reference sequence). CDR3 nucleotide sequence: TGTGCCAGCACCCCCAGCACAGATACGCAGTATTTT. Translated: CASTPSTDTQYF.

Points on this clonotype: One end of the junction is discordant with germline, which a read error may explain. The CDR3: CASSYSSRGQETLYF. The CDR3 DNA follows: TGTGCCAGCAGTTACTCGTCCAGGGGCCAAGAGACCCTGTACTTC. The V call is TRBV6-2 or TRBV6-3, the J call TRBJ2-5, with D perhaps matching TRBD1 (6 bases). The V gene's germline CDR1 is MNHEY and CDR2 SVGEGT. CDR3 length: 15 residues.

This clonotype was found a few times. The genes are TRBV9 and TRBJ2-5, with 12 bases that match TRBD2. This CDR3 is 17 amino acids long. Germline lookup yields CDR1 SGDLS and CDR2 YYNGEE. The ends lost 4 bases at V and 7 bases at J; junction bases unmatched: 14. The CDR3 sequence: CASSPWTSGISRGTQYF. The CDR3 bases are TGTGCCAGCAGCCCCTGGACTAGCGGGATCTCGCGAGGGACCCAGTACTTC.

The V gene is TRBV5-4, the J gene TRBJ2-3, with a weak D call TRBD2 (6 bases). This CDR3 is built from 14 residues. The germline V gene has CDR1 SGHNT and CDR2 YYREEE (reference sequence). Trimming shortened V by 3 bases and J by 6 bases, and 14 bases separated the two germline ends. CDR3 coding DNA: TGTGCCAGCAGCTACCCGGGACTGCTGGATACGCAGTATTTT. Protein product: CASSYPGLLDTQYF.